These 25 T cell receptor beta chains were all obtained from the same sample, sequenced in a study of cytomegalovirus exposure and HLA in healthy donors. Vbeta (60) and Jbeta (13) primers were used in the PCR. Using immunoSEQ multiplex PCR, the repertoire was profiled, and TCRdb retains in-frame clones only, with some absent. This table holds about 190,000 clones, roughly 75% found once. The sample was PBMCs. The receptor set was obtained from a man aged 25 to 40 in good health and CMV-seropositive.

V and J are TRBV7-8 and TRBJ2-5; D perhaps matches TRBD1 (5 bases). With the DNA end fitting TRBJ2-7 better, the J assignment may be wrong. The CDR3 covers 14 residues. Germline lookup yields CDR1 SGHVS and CDR2 FQNEAQ. CDR3 coding DNA: TGTGCCAGCAGCTTACGGGCGACAGCCCCCGAGCAGTACTTC. It codes for CASSLRATAPEQYF.

This clone was counted between two and nine times. This chain connects TRBV11-3 to TRBJ2-7; 7 positions match TRBD1. The V segment lost 5 bases and the J segment 3 bases; nucleotides outside the gene matches: 1. Germline CDR1 is SGHNT and CDR2 is YENEEA. The CDR3 spans 12 residues. The CDR3 loop reads CASSGDSYEQYF. Written as DNA, the CDR3 is TGTGCCAGCAGCGGGGACAGCTACGAGCAGTACTTC.

The CDR3 sequence is CASSYSTGNQPQHF. The DNA of the CDR3 is TGTGCCAGCAGTTACTCGACAGGCAATCAGCCCCAGCATTTT. The chain links TRBV6-6 to TRBJ1-5, with D perhaps matching TRBD1 (5 bases). Germline CDR1 is MNHNY and CDR2 is SVGAGI (reference sequence). This CDR3 has 14 amino acids. V shed 0 bases and J shed 2 bases, with 5 bases lying between them.

The chain recombines TRBV2 with TRBJ1-6; TRBD1 agrees at 7 bases. The trim removed 9 bases at V and 7 bases at J, leaving 6 bases unmatched. The CDR3 covers 13 residues. CDR1 is SNHLY and CDR2 is FYNNEI in the germline V gene. CDR3 nucleotide sequence: TGTGCCAGGTCTCAAGGGGGCAATTCACCCCTCCACTTT. Encoded protein: CARSQGGNSPLHF.

For the CDR3, the DNA is TGTGCCAGCAGCTCGGTCAACGAGCAGTACTTC. This gives the protein CASSSVNEQYF. The chain combines TRBV7-2 with TRBJ2-7; D remains ambiguous. Looked up from germline, CDR1 is SGHTA and CDR2 is FQGNSA. V was cut by 4 bases and J by 5 bases, with 6 bases left in between. The CDR3 has 11 residues.

This sequence joins TRBV4-3 and TRBJ2-7; tentatively, D is TRBD1 (5 bases). Trimming removed 1 base at V and 2 bases at J, with 12 bases between. The CDR3 has 15 amino acids. Germline loops: CDR1 LGHNA, CDR2 YSLEER. CDR3 region: CASSQASDIPYEQYF. The DNA of the CDR3 is TGCGCCAGCAGCCAAGCTTCGGACATCCCCTACGAGCAGTACTTC.

The chain recombines TRBV18 with TRBJ2-7; TRBD2 might be the D (6 bases). In germline, CDR1 is KGHSH, CDR2 LQKENI. The CDR3 spans 15 residues. Between the trimmed V and J ends, which lost 5 bases and 3 bases, there was a span of 17 bases. The CDR3 DNA sequence: TGTGCCAGCTCAGGGAGGTCCACGGCGAGCTACGAGCAGTACTTC. Its protein is CASSGRSTASYEQYF.

The rearrangement uses TRBV15 and TRBJ1-1; D is ambiguous. V lost 2 bases to trimming and J lost 2 bases, with 6 bases between them. The V gene's germline CDR1 is LNHNV and CDR2 YYDKDF (reference sequence). CDR3 size: 13 residues. The CDR3 loop reads CATSRRFNTEAFF. The CDR3 nucleotides are TGTGCCACCAGCAGACGGTTTAACACTGAAGCTTTCTTT.

The rearrangement uses TRBV30 and TRBJ1-2; D unclear. The germline gives CDR1 GTSNPN, CDR2 SVGIG (reference sequence). This CDR3 region has 13 residues. Between the trimmed V and J ends, which lost 2 bases and 0 bases, there was a span of 7 bases. The CDR3 reads CAWSQQSNYGYTF. In DNA, the CDR3 is TGTGCCTGGAGTCAACAATCTAACTATGGCTACACCTTC.

The CDR3 is CASSLTSGSSYEQYF. In nucleotides, the CDR3 is TGTGCCAGCAGCTTAACTAGCGGGAGCTCCTACGAGCAGTACTTC. The chain uses TRBV13 and TRBJ2-7, with TRBD2 matching over 11 bases. The germline gives CDR1 PRHDT, CDR2 FYEKMQ (reference sequence). After removal of 2 bases from V and 0 bases from J, the junction contained 0 bases not matched to a gene. CDR3 length equals 15 residues. The full variable domain, in which reference TRBV13 and TRBJ2-7 provide the parts outside the CDR3, is AAGVIQSPRHLIKEKRETATLKCYPIPRHDTVYWYQQGPGQDPQFLISFYEKMQSDKGSIPDRFSAQQFSDYHSELNMSSLELGDSALYFCASSLTSGSSYEQYFGPGTRLTVT.

This rearrangement joins TRBV10-3 to TRBJ2-7; no clear D gene. With 4 bases removed from V and 2 bases from J, the gap between germline ends came to 6 bases. Germline V CDR1 and CDR2: ENHRY, SYGVKD. This CDR3 has 12 amino acids. As DNA, the CDR3 is TGTGCCATCAGTGCGGTAACCTACGAGCAGTACTTC. Its translation: CAISAVTYEQYF.

The V call is TRBV19, the J call TRBJ2-7; tentative D call: TRBD1 (6 bases). Trimming left V 3 bases short and J 3 bases short, with 15 bases between. CDR3 length equals 15 residues. The germline gives CDR1 LNHDA, CDR2 SQIVND (reference sequence). CDR3 region: CASSMEQGVGYEQYF. The CDR3 coding sequence is TGTGCCAGTAGTATGGAACAGGGTGTAGGCTACGAGCAGTACTTC.

The chain links TRBV7-3 to TRBJ1-6, with D possibly TRBD1 on 6 matching bases. The germline CDR1 and CDR2 sequences are SGHTA and FQGTGA. The CDR3 loop spans 13 amino acids. Trimming took off 5 bases at V and 9 bases at J, with 11 bases between the two ends. CDR3 region: CASSPRGGSPLHF. The CDR3 DNA sequence: TGTGCCAGCAGCCCCCGAGGGGGTTCACCCCTCCACTTT.

The V call is TRBV7-2, the J call TRBJ2-3, with 7 bases identical to TRBD2. The germline V gene encodes CDR1 SGHTA and CDR2 FQGNSA. CDR3 length: 15 amino acids. V was clipped by 3 bases and J by 2 bases; unmatched bases: 5. The CDR3 loop is CASSFAGAPTDTQYF. The CDR3, as DNA: TGTGCCAGCAGCTTTGCGGGAGCTCCCACAGATACGCAGTATTTT.

On this clone itself: One end of the junction is discordant with germline, which a read error may explain. The J gene is TRBJ2-7, the V gene TRBV7-9; 8 bases agree with TRBD1. In germline, CDR1 is SEHNR, CDR2 FQNEAQ (reference sequence). This CDR3 has 14 residues. This chain's CDR3 is CSSSGQGPSYEQYF. In DNA, the CDR3 is TGTTCCAGCAGCGGACAGGGCCCCTCCTACGAGCAGTACTTC.

This clone was seen more than once but under ten times. This chain uses TRBV7-8 with TRBJ2-6, with D tentatively TRBD1 (6 bases). Trimming took 5 bases from V and 3 from J, leaving 11 bases between them. Germline CDR1 SGHVS, CDR2 FQNEAQ. The CDR3 is 15 residues long. The CDR3 here is CASSQGTGGANVLTF. As DNA, the CDR3 is TGTGCCAGCAGCCAGGGGACCGGTGGGGCCAACGTCCTGACTTTC.

V and J are TRBV6-6 and TRBJ2-5; D gene ambiguous. Germline-derived CDR1 and CDR2 are MNHNY and SVGAGI (reference sequence). This CDR3 contains 11 residues. The V gene lost 2 bases and the J gene lost 4 bases, with 2 bases spanning the gap. The CDR3 loop reads CASSYLETQYF. The CDR3 region has the DNA TGTGCCAGCAGTTACCTAGAGACCCAGTACTTC.

Details on this clone: This CDR3 is missing its conserved last phenylalanine or tryptophan, likely due to a read error. The DNA is left out, because the CDR3 cannot be placed on it with certainty; the CDR3 is given as TCRdb lists it. V and J are TRBV11-2 and TRBJ2-7; no check of the table's D call, TRBD1, against the DNA was made. The CDR3 is made up of 15 amino acids, end residues included. Germline CDR1 reads SGHAT; CDR2 reads FQNNGV. The CDR3 sequence is CASSPIRSPGHIFWC.

The rearrangement links TRBV9 to TRBJ1-3; D not resolved. The V gene lost 0 bases and the J gene lost 0 bases, with 7 bases spanning the gap. Germline loops: CDR1 SGDLS, CDR2 YYNGEE. The CDR3 is 15 amino acids. CDR3 sequence reads: CASSVGGNSGNTIYF. The DNA of the CDR3 is TGTGCCAGCAGCGTAGGAGGGAACTCTGGAAACACCATATATTTT.

The V call is TRBV30, the J call TRBJ1-5, with D perhaps matching TRBD1 (6 bases). The length of the CDR3 is 14 residues. CDR1 and CDR2 (germline): GTSNPN, SVGIG (reference sequence). Trimming cost V 5 bases and J 0 bases, with 11 bases left between them. The CDR3 loop reads CAWSGVVSNQPQHF. Here the CDR3 DNA reads TGTGCCTGGTCAGGGGTCGTTAGCAATCAGCCCCAGCATTTT.

V gene TRBV7-6 combines with J gene TRBJ1-6; possible D gene TRBD1, 6 bases. The V gene lost 2 bases and the J gene lost 8 bases, with 13 bases spanning the gap. The CDR3 extends over 15 amino acids. Germline V gene lookup returns CDR1 SGHVS and CDR2 FNYEAQ. The CDR3 bases are TGTGCCAGCAGCTTAACACAGGGTGAGGATTCACCCCTCCACTTT. Protein sequence: CASSLTQGEDSPLHF.

The chain combines TRBV7-9 with TRBJ2-5; no reliable D call. This CDR3 region has 15 residues. V lost 2 bases and J lost 5, with 15 bases in between. Germline V gives CDR1 SEHNR, CDR2 FQNEAQ (reference sequence). For the CDR3, the DNA is TGTGCCAGCAGCTTAAATAGTGTCTCACCTGAGACCCAGTACTTC. Translated, it gives CASSLNSVSPETQYF.

The rearrangement joins TRBV15 to TRBJ1-1; possible D gene TRBD1, 5 bases. The V and J ends lost 3 bases and 5 bases respectively, with 16 bases between them. Per germline, CDR1 LNHNV and CDR2 YYDKDF (reference sequence). This CDR3 is built from 15 residues. The CDR3 sequence is CATSSGGRGGTEAFF. The CDR3 bases are TGTGCCACCAGCAGCGGAGGGAGGGGTGGGACTGAAGCTTTCTTT.

This clone was seen a few times. The J gene is TRBJ2-3, the V gene TRBV5-1, with 11 bases lining up with TRBD2. V was clipped by 4 bases and J by 8 bases; unmatched bases: 6. The CDR3 contains 14 residues. Germline values: CDR1 SGHRS, CDR2 YFSETQ. The CDR3, as DNA: TGCGCCAGCAGCGACACTAGCGGGGGAGGTACGCAGTATTTT. It codes for CASSDTSGGGTQYF.

The rearrangement joins TRBV11-2 to TRBJ2-2; 11 bases are a match to TRBD2. Germline CDR1 SGHAT, CDR2 FQNNGV. The junction had 8 bases not matched to a gene; V was cut back by 5 bases and J by 6 bases. The CDR3 covers 16 residues. Here the CDR3 reads CASSQWSSGRPGELFF. DNA for the CDR3: TGTGCCAGCAGCCAGTGGTCTAGCGGGAGGCCCGGGGAGCTGTTTTTT.